This record concerns one T cell receptor (beta chain) sequence. The sample is drawn from a study of cytomegalovirus exposure and HLA in healthy donors. The CDR3 contains 12 residues. Germline lookup yields CDR1 MNHEY and CDR2 SVGAGI. Trimming shortened V by 8 bases and J by 5 bases, and 7 bases separated the two germline ends. 13 Jbeta primers and 60 Vbeta primers were used for the PCR. Assay used: immunoSEQ multiplex PCR; TCRdb lists only in-frame clones, some missing. The repertoire includes some 100,000 clones, approximately 81% of them detected once, and about 3.6% sits in the top ten. The TCR comes from a male donor in good health and CMV-seropositive. Material: PBMCs. V is TRBV6-5 and J is TRBJ1-6; maybe TRBD1 (6 bases). The CDR3 sequence is CASSGDNSPLHF. The CDR3 nucleotides are TGTGCCAGCTCAGGGGATAATTCACCCCTCCACTTT.